The rows below give T cell receptor beta chains drawn from one sample of a study of Ad26.COV2.S vaccination and SARS-CoV-2 variants. Some clones are missing from TCRdb's copy, which holds only in-frame ones; the method was immunoSEQ multiplex PCR. Of 500,000 or so clones listed, approximately 89% are singletons. Sequenced here: peripheral blood, sampled in a trial of Ad26.COV2.S vaccine versus placebo. The receptors were sampled from a person aged 18-65 years who received the Ad26.COV2.S COVID-19 vaccine or a placebo. Both conserved end residues are part of each CDR3. The order of the fields is CDR3 protein, CDR3 DNA, clone size, J gene, D gene, V gene. A D gene is named only where the DNA matches it firmly. The size entry is marked missing in some rows and otherwise reads once, few, many or a size class.

cdr3_aa: CASSQGSSGGDQETQYF
cdr3_nt: TGTGCCAGCAGCCAAGGATCTAGCGGGGGAGACCAAGAGACCCAGTACTTC
clone_size: once
j_call: TRBJ2-5
d_call: TRBD2
v_call: TRBV3-1/TRBV3-2

cdr3_aa: CASSQVRDKEETQYF
cdr3_nt: TGTGCCAGCAGCCAAGTCAGGGATAAGGAAGAGACCCAGTACTTC
clone_size: -
j_call: TRBJ2-5
d_call: -
v_call: TRBV3-1/TRBV3-2

cdr3_aa: CASSTRPGDEQFF
cdr3_nt: TGCGCCAGCAGCACCCGACCGGGCGATGAGCAGTTCTTC
clone_size: once
j_call: TRBJ2-1
d_call: -
v_call: TRBV4-3

cdr3_aa: CASSIGQGFSPLHF
cdr3_nt: TGTGCCAGTAGTATTGGGCAGGGGTTTTCACCCCTCCACTTT
clone_size: -
j_call: TRBJ1-6
d_call: -
v_call: TRBV19

cdr3_aa: CASSLAGAGSYNEQFF
cdr3_nt: TGTGCCAGCAGCTTGGCGGGGGCCGGGTCCTACAATGAGCAGTTCTTC
clone_size: few
j_call: TRBJ2-1
d_call: -
v_call: TRBV7-2

cdr3_aa: CASSLLGQNEKLFF
cdr3_nt: TGCGCCAGCAGCTTGTTGGGCCAGAATGAAAAACTGTTTTTT
clone_size: -
j_call: TRBJ1-4
d_call: -
v_call: TRBV5-1

cdr3_aa: CASSLVPSGGRTDTQYF
cdr3_nt: TGCGCCAGCAGCTTGGTACCTAGCGGGGGACGCACAGATACGCAGTATTTT
clone_size: -
j_call: TRBJ2-3
d_call: TRBD2
v_call: TRBV5-1

cdr3_aa: CASSHPSGGGSGNTIYF
cdr3_nt: TGCGCCAGCAGCCATCCCTCAGGGGGAGGATCTGGAAACACCATATATTTT
clone_size: -
j_call: TRBJ1-3
d_call: TRBD1
v_call: TRBV4-3

cdr3_aa: CASSKNGDRSYEQYF
cdr3_nt: TGTGCCAGCAGTAAAAATGGGGACAGGTCCTACGAGCAGTACTTC
clone_size: -
j_call: TRBJ2-7
d_call: TRBD1
v_call: TRBV6-5

cdr3_aa: CASSPDPTGVEVVAFF
cdr3_nt: TGTGCCAGCAGCCCGGACCCCACGGGGGTGGAGGTAGTGGCTTTCTTT
clone_size: -
j_call: TRBJ1-1
d_call: -
v_call: TRBV5-6

cdr3_aa: CASRRVGEGYEQYF
cdr3_nt: TGTGCCAGCAGGCGCGTGGGGGAGGGATACGAGCAGTACTTC
clone_size: -
j_call: TRBJ2-7
d_call: TRBD2
v_call: TRBV5-6

cdr3_aa: CASSFHRGMNTEAFF
cdr3_nt: TGCGCCAGCAGCTTTCACAGGGGGATGAACACTGAAGCTTTCTTT
clone_size: once
j_call: TRBJ1-1
d_call: TRBD1
v_call: TRBV5-1

cdr3_aa: CASSLAGREVPTNEKLFF
cdr3_nt: TGTGCCAGCAGTCTAGCCGGGAGGGAGGTCCCCACTAATGAAAAACTGTTTTTT
clone_size: -
j_call: TRBJ1-4
d_call: -
v_call: TRBV7-7

cdr3_aa: CASSFSPGGQGSPLHF
cdr3_nt: TGTGCCAGCAGTTTCTCCCCAGGGGGCCAGGGTTCACCCCTCCACTTT
clone_size: -
j_call: TRBJ1-6
d_call: TRBD1
v_call: TRBV28

cdr3_aa: CASTYTGQGARGYTF
cdr3_nt: TGTGCCAGTACCTACACGGGACAGGGGGCTCGTGGCTACACCTTC
clone_size: -
j_call: TRBJ1-2
d_call: TRBD1
v_call: TRBV19

cdr3_aa: CASSFRDRGEQFF
cdr3_nt: TGTGCCAGCAGTTTTCGGGATAGAGGTGAGCAGTTCTTC
clone_size: -
j_call: TRBJ2-1
d_call: -
v_call: TRBV28

cdr3_aa: CASSQDFEGEGPNEQFF
cdr3_nt: TGCGCCAGCAGCCAAGATTTTGAGGGAGAGGGACCCAATGAGCAGTTCTTC
clone_size: once
j_call: TRBJ2-1
d_call: -
v_call: TRBV4-3

cdr3_aa: CASSQAGTDTQYF
cdr3_nt: TGCGCCAGCAGCCAAGCAGGTACAGATACGCAGTATTTT
clone_size: -
j_call: TRBJ2-3
d_call: -
v_call: TRBV4-3

cdr3_aa: CASSLAGINEQFF
cdr3_nt: TGTGCCAGCAGCTTAGCGGGAATCAATGAGCAGTTCTTC
clone_size: -
j_call: TRBJ2-1
d_call: -
v_call: TRBV7-9

cdr3_aa: CSVAGQNTDTQYF
cdr3_nt: TGCAGCGTTGCAGGACAGAACACAGATACGCAGTATTTT
clone_size: -
j_call: TRBJ2-3
d_call: -
v_call: TRBV29-1

cdr3_aa: CASSLVSALTF
cdr3_nt: TGCGCCAGCAGCTTGGTCTCGGCTCTCACCTTC
clone_size: -
j_call: TRBJ1-2
d_call: -
v_call: TRBV5-1

cdr3_aa: CASSTGTAEETQYF
cdr3_nt: TGCGCCAGCAGCACCGGGACAGCGGAGGAGACCCAGTACTTC
clone_size: -
j_call: TRBJ2-5
d_call: TRBD1
v_call: TRBV5-1

cdr3_aa: CASSQEVVSEAFF
cdr3_nt: TGCGCCAGCAGCCAAGAGGTTGTCAGTGAAGCTTTCTTT
clone_size: -
j_call: TRBJ1-1
d_call: -
v_call: TRBV4-3

cdr3_aa: CASSQGQGGETQYF
cdr3_nt: TGTGCCAGCAGTCAGGGACAGGGAGGAGAGACCCAGTACTTC
clone_size: -
j_call: TRBJ2-5
d_call: TRBD1
v_call: TRBV11-3

cdr3_aa: CASSNRGGNSPLHF
cdr3_nt: TGTGCCAGCAGTAATCGAGGCGGTAATTCACCCCTCCACTTT
clone_size: -
j_call: TRBJ1-6
d_call: -
v_call: TRBV11-3

cdr3_aa: CASSQDPTPPAYNEQFF
cdr3_nt: TGCGCCAGCAGCCAAGATCCGACCCCCCCCGCCTACAATGAGCAGTTCTTC
clone_size: -
j_call: TRBJ2-1
d_call: -
v_call: TRBV4-1